The entry below describes one T cell receptor (beta chain). This entry is derived from a study of blood T cell repertoires in COVID-19. The data were produced by immunoSEQ multiplex PCR, yet TCRdb's version contains in-frame clones alone and is incomplete. The repertoire has some 55,000 clones, roughly nine tenths of them found once; the top ten carry about 8.6%. The germline V gene has CDR1 LNHDA and CDR2 SQIVND (reference sequence). CDR3 size: 11 residues. V lost 8 bases, J lost 5 bases, and 8 bases lay in between. This TCR was sampled from a woman aged 40 to 55 with active COVID-19. The chain links TRBV19 to TRBJ2-3, with D tentatively TRBD2 (5 bases). The sample comprised peripheral blood. The CDR3: CASEAGDTQYF. The CDR3 DNA is TGTGCCAGTGAGGCGGGAGATACGCAGTATTTT.